Listed here are 10 T cell receptor beta chains from one sample, sequenced in a study of T cells in Graves' hyperthyroidism and ophthalmopathy. Using RNA transcripts as the source, TCR beta CDR3 regions were amplified. HTBI primers drove first-round RT-PCR of the TCR CDR3. TCRdb passed the multiplex PCR reads through MiXCR, listing each CDR3 protein once. The table shows 500,000 to 550,000 distinct CDR3 sequences, with roughly 21% occurring only once. The specimen sequenced was blood. The receptors stem from a man aged 40-50 years with Graves' ophthalmopathy.

This clonotype was observed many times. This chain links TRBV11-2 with TRBJ2-2; D could derive from TRBD1 or TRBD2 (5 bases each). The CDR3 covers 16 residues. Germline CDR1 and CDR2: SGHAT and FQNNGV. V lost 1 base and J lost 1, with 10 bases in between. For the CDR3, the DNA is TGTGCCAGCAGCTTAGTTCGGGGCGGGAACACCGGGGAGCTGTTTTTT. Encoded protein: CASSLVRGGNTGELFF.

In this sample, this clonotype turned up many times. This may be a read error, as it is one base from a much larger clone. The CDR3 region is CASSFSSEQYF. As DNA, the CDR3 is TGTGCCAGCAGCTTCTCCTCCGAGCAGTACTTC. The chain joins TRBV11-1 to TRBJ2-7, with unresolved D. This CDR3 is built from 11 residues. Per germline, CDR1 SGHAT and CDR2 FQDESV (reference sequence).

This clonotype showed up many times. The chain recombines TRBV2 with TRBJ1-1; the D gene is possibly TRBD1 (5 bases). CDR3 length: 18 amino acids. Germline CDR1 reads SNHLY; CDR2 reads FYNNEI. V shed 6 bases and J shed 0 bases, with 23 bases lying between them. This chain's CDR3 is CASSLLRDLPKVNTEAFF. The CDR3 DNA follows: TGTGCCAGCAGCCTACTAAGGGACCTTCCTAAAGTGAACACTGAAGCTTTCTTT.

This clonotype has a count of ten or more. V and J are TRBV12-3 or TRBV12-4 and TRBJ2-2, with D maybe TRBD1 (5 bases). The CDR3 extends over 14 amino acids. Trimming shortened V by 5 bases and J by 1 base, and 8 bases separated the two germline ends. CDR3 bases: TGTGCCAGCAGTCCTGGACAGAACACCGGGGAGCTGTTTTTT. As protein: CASSPGQNTGELFF.

This clonotype was observed a handful of times. The chain combines TRBV10-3 with TRBJ2-1, with unresolved D. The germline CDR1 and CDR2 sequences are ENHRY and SYGVKD. V was pared by 4 bases and J by 4 bases, with 5 bases between. The CDR3 sequence is 12 residues long. The chain's CDR3 is CAISGEYNEQFF. The CDR3, as DNA: TGTGCCATCAGTGGAGAATACAATGAGCAGTTCTTC.

Notes on this clonotype: Given a much more abundant clone one base away, this may be a read error. This chain uses TRBV6-9 with TRBJ2-2, with no clear D. Looked up from germline, CDR1 is MNHGY and CDR2 is SVAAGI. This CDR3 comprises 13 residues. The CDR3 nucleotides read TGTGCCAGCAGTTACTCGAACCCCGGGGAGCTGTTTTTT. This gives the protein CASSYSNPGELFF.

This clonotype was seen more than once but under ten times. CDR3 sequence: CASSPGGSNSPLHF. The CDR3 DNA reads TGTGCCAGCAGCCCGGGGGGGTCTAATTCACCCCTCCACTTT. The V gene is TRBV3-1, the J gene TRBJ1-6, with D possibly TRBD1 on 5 matching bases. CDR1 and CDR2 (germline): LGHDT, YNNKEL (reference sequence). This CDR3 spans 14 amino acids. The germline V and J ends were trimmed by 4 bases and 6 bases, with 10 bases remaining between them.

This clonotype was seen only a few times. The chain joins TRBV10-3 to TRBJ2-1; tentative D call: TRBD2 (6 bases). There are 14 residues in the CDR3. Germline V gives CDR1 ENHRY, CDR2 SYGVKD. The ends were cut back, 0 bases at V and 9 bases at J, with 12 bases in the middle. This CDR3 reads CAISESGGKGEQFF. The CDR3 DNA is TGTGCCATCAGTGAGTCCGGGGGTAAGGGTGAGCAGTTCTTC.

This clonotype was observed at least ten times. J is TRBJ1-4 and V is TRBV18, with 7 bases aligning to TRBD1. Germline lookup yields CDR1 KGHSH and CDR2 LQKENI. There are 14 residues in the CDR3. V was pared by 8 bases and J by 3 bases, with 6 bases of the junction left unmatched. CDR3 protein: CASTSQGPNEKLFF. Here the CDR3 DNA reads TGTGCCAGCACCTCACAGGGGCCTAATGAAAAACTGTTTTTT.

This sequence joins TRBV6-2 or TRBV6-3 and TRBJ2-3; no clear D gene. CDR1 MNHEY and CDR2 SVGEGT come from the germline V gene. The germline V and J ends were trimmed by 10 bases and 4 bases, with 0 bases remaining between them. The CDR3 contains 8 residues. For the CDR3, the DNA is TGTGCCACAGATACGCAGTATTTT. It is translated as CATDTQYF.